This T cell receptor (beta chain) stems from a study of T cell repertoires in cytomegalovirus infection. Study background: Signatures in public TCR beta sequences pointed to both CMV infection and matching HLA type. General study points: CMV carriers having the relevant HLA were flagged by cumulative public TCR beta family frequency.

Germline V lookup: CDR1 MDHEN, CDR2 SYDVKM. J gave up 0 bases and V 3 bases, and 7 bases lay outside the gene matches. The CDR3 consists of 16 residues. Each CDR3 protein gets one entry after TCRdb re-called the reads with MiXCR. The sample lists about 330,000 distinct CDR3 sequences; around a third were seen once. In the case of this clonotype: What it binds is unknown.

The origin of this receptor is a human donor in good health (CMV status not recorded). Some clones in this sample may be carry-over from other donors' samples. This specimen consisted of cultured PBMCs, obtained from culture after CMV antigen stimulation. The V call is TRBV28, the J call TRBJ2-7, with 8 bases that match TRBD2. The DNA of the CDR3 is TGTGCCAGCAGTTTGTCATTACTAGCGGTCTCCTACGAGCAGTACTTC. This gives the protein CASSLSLLAVSYEQYF. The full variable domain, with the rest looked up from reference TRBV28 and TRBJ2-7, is DVKVTQSSRYLVKRTGEKVFLECVQDMDHENMFWYRQDPGLGLRLIYFSYDVKMKEKGDIPEGYSVSREKKERFSLILESASTNQTSMYLCASSLSLLAVSYEQYFGPGTRLTVT.